The rows below give T cell receptor beta chains drawn from one sample of a study of cytomegalovirus exposure and HLA in healthy donors. Sequencing used immunoSEQ multiplex PCR; TCRdb keeps in-frame clones, though not all of them. The table includes fewer than 200,000 clones, 65% to 75% detected once. Sequenced input: PBMCs. The receptors come from a girl between 5 and 17 years old in good health and CMV-seronegative. Each CDR3 is given with its conserved first and last residue. A D gene is named only where the DNA matches it firmly. Clone size appears in some rows only: once, few, many, or a class for an expanded clone.

J gene,clone size,D gene,V gene,CDR3 DNA,CDR3 protein
TRBJ1-3,NA,NA,TRBV28,TGTGCCAGCAGTTTAGTCGGAGGTGGAAACACCATATATTTT,CASSLVGGGNTIYF
TRBJ1-6,NA,NA,TRBV19,TGTGCCAGTAGTATTAGGAGGGGTTATAATTCACCCCTCCACTTT,CASSIRRGYNSPLHF
TRBJ2-5,NA,NA,TRBV7-9,TGTGCCAGCAGCTCAGGCATCCAAGAGACCCAGTACTTC,CASSSGIQETQYF
TRBJ1-2,NA,NA,TRBV4-2,TGTGCCAGCAGCCAAGAAGTCCGAGGGGGTCGGTCACGTGGCTACACCTTC,CASSQEVRGGRSRGYTF
TRBJ1-2,NA,NA,TRBV29-1,TGCGGGGCCTCAGGGCCTGCTAACTATGGCTACACCTTC,CGASGPANYGYTF
TRBJ1-5,NA,NA,TRBV19,TGTGCCAGTACTGAACCTGGACAGTCGTGGCCCCAGCATTTT,CASTEPGQSWPQHF
TRBJ1-5,NA,TRBD1,TRBV6-1,TGTGCTGGACAGGGGTTAAATCAGCCCCAGCATTTT,CAGQGLNQPQHF
TRBJ1-1,NA,NA,TRBV9,TGTGCCAGCAGCGTAGCTAATCGAGGTGAAGCTTTCTTT,CASSVANRGEAFF
TRBJ1-5,NA,NA,TRBV19,TGTGCCAGTAGTATAGGAGGAGAAGATCAGCCCCAGCATTTT,CASSIGGEDQPQHF
TRBJ2-5,NA,TRBD2,TRBV5-4,TGTGCCAGCAGCCAGGGACTAGCGGGGGCCCACGGAGAGACCCAGTACTTC,CASSQGLAGAHGETQYF
TRBJ1-2,NA,NA,TRBV7-9,TGTGCCAGCAGCGACGTTACAGGGAGCTATGGCTACACCTTC,CASSDVTGSYGYTF
TRBJ2-5,NA,TRBD1,TRBV6-1,TGTGCCAGCACTGTTGGACAGGGTGGGGGGGAGACCCAGTACTTC,CASTVGQGGGETQYF
TRBJ1-2,NA,NA,TRBV10-2,TGCGCCAGCAGTGAGTCGGGGGGAAGGGCTAACTATGGCTACACCTTC,CASSESGGRANYGYTF
TRBJ2-7,NA,NA,TRBV7-9,TGTGCCAGCAGCCCTGGGGGCAGCCTAAAGCCTCCGTACTTC,CASSPGGSLKPPYF
TRBJ2-7,few,TRBD1,TRBV11-3,TGTGCCAGCGCAACAGGGGATTCCCCCTACGAGCAGTACTTC,CASATGDSPYEQYF
TRBJ1-4,NA,NA,TRBV5-1,TGCGCCAGCACTGGATCGGGGGGTGAAAAACTGTTTTTT,CASTGSGGEKLFF
TRBJ2-7,NA,TRBD2,TRBV27,TGTGCCAGCGCCTGGGACTATACCTACGAGCAGTACTTC,CASAWDYTYEQYF
TRBJ2-5,NA,TRBD1,TRBV19,TGTGCCAGTAGTCCGGACAGGGGGCGAGAGACCCAGTACTTC,CASSPDRGRETQYF
TRBJ1-5,NA,NA,TRBV30,TGTGCCTGGAGGGGGCCCAGCAATCAGCCCCAGCATTTT,CAWRGPSNQPQHF
TRBJ2-1,NA,TRBD2,TRBV9,TGTGCCAGCAGCGTAGCGAGGGGACTAGTCCTCGATGAGCAGTTCTTC,CASSVARGLVLDEQFF
TRBJ2-1,NA,NA,TRBV27,TGTGCCAGCAGTATAGGGGCGAGCTCCTACAATGAGCAGTTCTTC,CASSIGASSYNEQFF
TRBJ2-2,once,NA,TRBV5-1,TGCGCCAGCAGCTTAGGGGACACCGGGGAGCTGTTTTTT,CASSLGDTGELFF
TRBJ2-5,NA,TRBD1,TRBV5-1,TGCGCCAGCAGCTTGGCGACAGGGTTAGGAGAGACCCAGTACTTC,CASSLATGLGETQYF
TRBJ1-1,NA,TRBD1,TRBV5-1,TGCGCCAGCAGCTTGGCCTGGGACAGGACGGGGAACACTGAAGCTTTCTTT,CASSLAWDRTGNTEAFF
TRBJ1-1,NA,TRBD1,TRBV5-1,TGCGCCAGCAGCTTGACAGGGGGCCGATCTGAAGCTTTCTTT,CASSLTGGRSEAFF
TRBJ2-1,once,NA,TRBV7-3,TGTGCCAGCAGCCCCCCTGAGGTAGCCTACAATGAGCAGTTCTTC,CASSPPEVAYNEQFF
TRBJ2-7,NA,NA,TRBV5-1,TGCGCCAGCAGCTTGGTAGGGGTGACAGGTGATAGCTACGAGCAGTACTTC,CASSLVGVTGDSYEQYF
TRBJ2-7,NA,NA,TRBV5-8,TGTGCCAGCAGCTTGGTGGCCGTGAACGAGCAGTACTTC,CASSLVAVNEQYF
TRBJ2-7,NA,TRBD2,TRBV5-5,TGTGCCAGCAGCTTGGGGGTGGGGACTAGCGGGGGGGCCGAGCAGTACTTC,CASSLGVGTSGGAEQYF